The sequence of this T cell receptor beta chain was determined in a study of cytomegalovirus exposure and HLA in healthy donors. Notes on this clone: This same CDR3 is encoded by further DNA sequences in the sample.

Germline-derived CDR1 and CDR2 are LNHDA and SQIVND (reference sequence). Trimming cost V 6 bases and J 4 bases; bases outside gene matches: 14. The CDR3 contains 16 residues. The PCR ran on 60 Vbeta and 13 Jbeta primers. The method was immunoSEQ multiplex PCR; TCRdb's version includes in-frame clones alone and lacks a portion of them. The sample has around 150,000 clones; 75% to 85% are singletons. V usage is TRBV19 and J usage is TRBJ1-2, with TRBD1 matching over 7 bases. Sequencing was done on a sample of PBMCs. This receptor was obtained from a human donor in good health. This chain's CDR3 is CASRVQGWGVGYGYTF. As DNA, the CDR3 is TGTGCCAGTAGAGTACAGGGGTGGGGGGTTGGCTATGGCTACACCTTC. Drawing the rest from reference TRBV19 and TRBJ1-2, the complete variable domain is DGGITQSPKYLFRKEGQNVTLSCEQNLNHDAMYWYRQDPGQGLRLIYYSQIVNDFQKGDIAEGYSVSREKKESFPLTVTSAQKNPTAFYLCASRVQGWGVGYGYTFGSGTRLTVV.